These 23 T cell receptor beta chains were sequenced from one sample in a study of blood T cell repertoires in COVID-19. Sequencing used immunoSEQ multiplex PCR; TCRdb keeps in-frame clones, though not all of them. The data contain a few hundred thousand clones, around 86% of them seen just once; the ten biggest clones take up under 2%. The sequenced sample consisted of peripheral blood. The source is a woman aged 50 to 60 with acute or convalescent COVID-19.

The V gene is TRBV9, the J gene TRBJ1-1; no definite D call. The germline gives CDR1 SGDLS, CDR2 YYNGEE. Between the trimmed V and J ends, which lost 0 bases and 5 bases, there was a span of 8 bases. This CDR3 has 13 residues. CDR3 loop: CASSVDRSTEAFF. CDR3 sequence (DNA): TGTGCCAGCAGCGTAGATAGATCGACTGAAGCTTTCTTT. Drawing the rest from reference TRBV9 and TRBJ1-1, the complete variable domain is DSGVTQTPKHLITATGQRVTLRCSPRSGDLSVYWYQQSLDQGLQFLIQYYNGEERAKGNILERFSAQQFPDLHSELNLSSLELGDSALYFCASSVDRSTEAFFGQGTRLTVV.

There are a few counts of this clone. The chain employs TRBV5-6 and TRBJ1-4; 8 positions match TRBD1. Losses at the gene ends were 0 bases for V and 6 bases for J; bases not matched to a gene: 1. CDR1 and CDR2 from the germline V gene are SGHDT and YYEEEE. The CDR3 is 14 residues long. The CDR3 protein is CASSLDRGYEKLFF. The CDR3 DNA follows: TGTGCCAGCAGCTTGGACAGGGGGTATGAAAAACTGTTTTTT. Complete variable domain (other parts from reference TRBV5-6 and TRBJ1-4): DAGVTQSPTHLIKTRGQQVTLRCSPKSGHDTVSWYQQALGQGPQFIFQYYEEEERQRGNFPDRFSGHQFPNYSSELNVNALLLGDSALYLCASSLDRGYEKLFFGSGTQLSVL.

V gene TRBV7-9 combines with J gene TRBJ2-1; no reliable D call. V was trimmed by 7 bases and J by 2 bases, leaving 15 bases between them. From germline, CDR1 is SEHNR and CDR2 FQNEAQ (reference sequence). The CDR3 runs 15 residues. The CDR3 coding sequence is TGTGCCAGCATCAAAGGGTCGGTGACCTACAATGAGCAGTTCTTC. It encodes CASIKGSVTYNEQFF.

V and J are TRBV4-2 and TRBJ2-1; TRBD2 is a possible D gene (6 bases). CDR3 size: 14 residues. Germline loops: CDR1 LGHNA, CDR2 YNFKEQ. The V gene lost 1 base and the J gene lost 12 bases, with 16 bases spanning the gap. CDR3 in amino acids: CASSQGGPAGVQFF. DNA for the CDR3: TGTGCCAGCAGCCAAGGCGGACCAGCGGGTGTGCAGTTCTTC.

This chain links TRBV29-1 with TRBJ2-7, with 10 bases matching TRBD2. This CDR3 contains 15 residues. Germline V gene data show CDR1 as SQVTM and CDR2 as ANQGSEA. The V gene end was trimmed by 5 bases and the J gene end by 3 bases; junction bases not matched to a gene: 10. The CDR3 DNA reads TGCAGCGTTTGGACCCCGGGACTAGCGAACTACGAGCAGTACTTC. This translates into CSVWTPGLANYEQYF.

The rearrangement links TRBV6-6 to TRBJ1-2; 7 positions match TRBD1. The CDR3 is 14 amino acids. Germline-derived CDR1 and CDR2 are MNHNY and SVGAGI (reference sequence). V was clipped by 7 bases and J by 3 bases; unmatched bases: 8. As DNA, the CDR3 is TGTGCCAGCATCAGGGGCAGGGGGGACTATGGCTACACCTTC. Encoded protein: CASIRGRGDYGYTF.

V and J are TRBV4-3 and TRBJ2-3; 7 nucleotides align to TRBD2. This CDR3 spans 16 amino acids. Germline CDR1 and CDR2: LGHNA and YSLEER. V dropped 0 bases and J dropped 5; count of bases not matched to a gene: 8. The CDR3 sequence is CASSQDLGGRGDTQYF. The CDR3, as DNA: TGCGCCAGCAGCCAAGATCTGGGAGGGAGGGGAGATACGCAGTATTTT.

V usage is TRBV5-1 and J usage is TRBJ1-4; unclear D gene. Trimming removed 4 bases from V and 3 bases from J, with 13 bases in between. The CDR3 spans 15 residues. Germline assignment: CDR1 SGHRS and CDR2 YFSETQ. This CDR3 reads CASSAQATSNEKLFF. In nucleotides, the CDR3 is TGCGCCAGCAGCGCGCAGGCTACTTCTAATGAAAAACTGTTTTTT. The whole variable domain, filled in from reference TRBV5-1 and TRBJ1-4, reads KAGVTQTPRYLIKTRGQQVTLSCSPISGHRSVSWYQQTPGQGLQFLFEYFSETQRNKGNFPGRFSGRQFSNSRSEMNVSTLELGDSALYLCASSAQATSNEKLFFGSGTQLSVL.

This sequence joins TRBV5-1 and TRBJ2-7; 9 bases line up with TRBD1. Germline CDR1 reads SGHRS; CDR2 reads YFSETQ. CDR3 size: 14 residues. The J segment lost 2 bases and the V segment lost 5 bases, leaving 5 bases of the junction unmatched. The DNA for the CDR3 is TGCGCCAGCAGAGAGGGACAGGGCGCCTACGAGCAGTACTTC. Translating gives CASREGQGAYEQYF.

V and J are TRBV5-5 and TRBJ2-2; TRBD2 aligns across 8 bases. The V gene end was trimmed by 6 bases and the J gene end by 6 bases; junction bases not matched to a gene: 13. Germline V gene data show CDR1 as SGHKS and CDR2 as YYEKEE (reference sequence). CDR3 size: 16 residues. The CDR3 DNA reads TGTGCCAGCACCACTGGCCGGGCGGGAGGCGCCGGGGAGCTGTTTTTT. It is translated as CASTTGRAGGAGELFF.

The V call is TRBV28, the J call TRBJ1-5; weak D call: TRBD1 (5 bases). This CDR3 is 15 amino acids long. The germline V gene has CDR1 MDHEN and CDR2 SYDVKM. The V and J ends lost 5 bases and 7 bases respectively, with 18 bases between them. In DNA, the CDR3 is TGTGCCAGCAGTGGGGCCACGCTAAGGCTCCAGCCCCAGCATTTT. Protein product: CASSGATLRLQPQHF.

The chain joins TRBV10-2 to TRBJ1-1, with D possibly matching TRBD1 (6 bases). The length of the CDR3 is 13 residues. The V gene lost 2 bases and the J gene lost 2 bases, with 6 bases spanning the gap. Germline V CDR1 and CDR2: WSHSY, SAAADI. This CDR3 reads CASSEGTNTEAFF. CDR3 in DNA: TGCGCCAGCAGTGAGGGGACAAACACTGAAGCTTTCTTT.

V gene TRBV6-5 combines with J gene TRBJ1-1, with a possible D match to TRBD1 (6 bases). With 4 bases removed from V and 5 bases from J, the gap between germline ends came to 11 bases. In germline, CDR1 is MNHEY, CDR2 SVGAGI. CDR3 length equals 13 residues. CDR3 region: CASSSQGWTEAFF. CDR3 sequence (DNA): TGTGCCAGCAGTTCACAGGGATGGACTGAAGCTTTCTTT.

This clone turned up a few times. The chain is built from TRBV6-5 and TRBJ2-7; 7 bases match TRBD1. The CDR3 has 14 residues. Trimming removed 5 bases from V and 6 bases from J; junction bases left unmatched: 10. Germline lookup yields CDR1 MNHEY and CDR2 SVGAGI. The CDR3 reads CASSPTGKGREQYF. The CDR3 region has the DNA TGTGCCAGCAGTCCGACAGGGAAAGGACGCGAGCAGTACTTC.

The chain uses TRBV4-1 and TRBJ1-1, with D perhaps TRBD1 (6 bases). The CDR3 totals 16 residues. Per germline, CDR1 MGHRA and CDR2 YSYEKL. V gave up 4 bases and J gave up 1 base, with 16 bases separating them. In DNA, the CDR3 is TGCGCCAGCAGCCGGTGGGACACGGCGGGGAACACTGAAGCTTTCTTT. This sequence encodes CASSRWDTAGNTEAFF.

V and J are TRBV5-5 and TRBJ1-4, with D unresolved. In germline, CDR1 is SGHKS, CDR2 YYEKEE (reference sequence). This CDR3 is 16 amino acids long. The V end was cut by 5 bases, the J end by 0 bases, with 14 bases between. The CDR3 DNA follows: TGTGCCAGCAGTCCATCCCCCGGTGCAACTAATGAAAAACTGTTTTTT. Its translation is CASSPSPGATNEKLFF.

To note about this clone: Other DNA sequences of this sample code for an identical CDR3. The chain carries TRBV5-4 and TRBJ2-7, with 8 bases aligning to TRBD2. Per the germline V gene, CDR1 is SGHNT and CDR2 is YYREEE (reference sequence). The CDR3 covers 14 residues. The V gene end was trimmed by 0 bases and the J gene end by 4 bases; junction bases not matched to a gene: 3. Here the CDR3 reads CASSLERGSYEQYF. The CDR3 DNA sequence: TGTGCCAGCAGCTTGGAGCGGGGGTCTTACGAGCAGTACTTC.

Concerning this clone: The identical CDR3 is also encoded by other nucleotide sequences in the sample. The chain links TRBV9 to TRBJ2-3; no clear D. The CDR3 is 15 residues long. V gave up 0 bases and J gave up 2 bases, with 10 bases separating them. Germline CDR1 and CDR2: SGDLS and YYNGEE. CDR3 DNA sequence: TGTGCCAGCAGCGTAGGGCTGGGCCACACAGATACGCAGTATTTT. This sequence encodes CASSVGLGHTDTQYF.

The chain uses TRBV6-5 and TRBJ2-1; D is uncertain. The CDR3 length is 13 residues. The V gene lost 4 bases and the J gene lost 2 bases, with 6 bases spanning the gap. In germline, CDR1 is MNHEY, CDR2 SVGAGI. The CDR3 protein is CASSWHAYNEQFF. In nucleotides, the CDR3 is TGTGCCAGCAGTTGGCATGCCTACAATGAGCAGTTCTTC.

The CDR3 sequence: CASRRVAGELFF. CDR3 nucleotide sequence: TGTGCCAGCCGGCGGGTCGCCGGGGAGCTGTTTTTT. The gene calls are TRBV6-5 and TRBJ2-2, with TRBD2 as a possible D gene (5 bases). The germline CDR1 and CDR2 sequences are MNHEY and SVGAGI. Trimming took off 8 bases at V and 6 bases at J, with 10 bases between the two ends. The CDR3 contains 12 residues.

The gene calls are TRBV18 and TRBJ2-5; D gene unclear. Germline V CDR1 and CDR2: KGHSH, LQKENI. The CDR3 length is 12 residues. V gave up 3 bases and J gave up 4 bases, with 6 bases separating them. The CDR3 reads CASSPRRETQYF. The CDR3 bases are TGTGCCAGCTCACCGCGGAGAGAGACCCAGTACTTC.

This chain joins TRBV19 and TRBJ2-7, with 7 bases aligning to TRBD1. The junction had 4 bases not matched to a gene; V was cut back by 8 bases and J by 0 bases. The CDR3 length is 13 residues. Germline V gene sequence: CDR1 LNHDA, CDR2 SQIVND (reference sequence). Here the CDR3 DNA reads TGTGCCAGTCGGGACAGTATCTCCTACGAGCAGTACTTC. It is translated as CASRDSISYEQYF.

The chain carries TRBV6-6 and TRBJ1-5; no firm D call. The CDR3 runs 14 residues. Per germline, CDR1 MNHNY and CDR2 SVGAGI (reference sequence). V was trimmed by 7 bases and J by 3 bases, leaving 13 bases between them. CDR3 loop: CASTPGGDNQPQHF. CDR3 DNA: TGTGCCAGCACCCCCGGCGGGGACAATCAGCCCCAGCATTTT.